This entry lists 26 T cell receptor beta chains sequenced from one sample in a study of cytomegalovirus exposure and HLA in healthy donors. The PCR used 60 Vbeta and 13 Jbeta primers. The protocol was immunoSEQ multiplex PCR, while the TCRdb copy is restricted to in-frame clones and leaves out a portion. The sample lists 150,000 or so clones, approximately 80% occurring once. The sequenced sample consisted of PBMCs. These receptors were collected from a man aged 25-45 years in good health and CMV-seropositive.

The chain carries TRBV28 and TRBJ1-5, with no clear D. Germline CDR1 is MDHEN and CDR2 is SYDVKM. The CDR3 has 13 residues. V was shortened by 5 bases and J by 2 bases, with 7 bases between the two germline ends. The CDR3 loop is CASSGGGNQPQHF. CDR3 DNA: TGTGCCAGCAGTGGCGGGGGCAATCAGCCCCAGCATTTT.

This rearrangement joins TRBV11-3 to TRBJ2-1; 10 nucleotides agree with TRBD2. The CDR3 runs to 17 residues. With 4 bases clipped from V and 6 bases from J, the junction kept 12 bases outside the gene matches. CDR1 is SGHNT, CDR2 YENEEA, per germline. The CDR3 loop reads CASSSKAGGPGGNEQFF. CDR3 DNA sequence: TGTGCCAGCAGCTCGAAAGCGGGAGGGCCAGGGGGCAATGAGCAGTTCTTC.

The chain has TRBV6-5 and TRBJ2-1; the match to TRBD1 covers 12 bases. This CDR3 has 14 residues. Looked up from germline, CDR1 is MNHEY and CDR2 is SVGAGI. The V segment lost 6 bases and the J segment 7 bases; nucleotides outside the gene matches: 4. CDR3 coding DNA: TGTGCCAGCAGAAAGGGACAGGGGGCTAATGAGCAGTTCTTC. The encoded protein is CASRKGQGANEQFF.

The chain links TRBV19 to TRBJ2-4; TRBD1 might be the D (6 bases). CDR3 size: 14 residues. Looked up from germline, CDR1 is LNHDA and CDR2 is SQIVND (reference sequence). Trimming shortened V by 5 bases and J by 2 bases, and 10 bases separated the two germline ends. CDR3 sequence (DNA): TGTGCCAGTAGTGAACAGGGTACCAAAAACATTCAGTACTTC. Translating it yields CASSEQGTKNIQYF.

The CDR3 bases are TGTGCCAGCAGCCACAGGTCCCTCTGGGGTCAGCCCCAGCATTTT. It encodes CASSHRSLWGQPQHF. The J gene is TRBJ1-5, the V gene TRBV5-6; maybe TRBD1 (5 bases). The CDR3 spans 15 residues. Trimming took 4 bases from V and 6 from J, leaving 17 bases between them. Germline CDR1 reads SGHDT; CDR2 reads YYEEEE.

This chain links TRBV7-9 with TRBJ2-7, with 14 bases lining up with TRBD2. V lost 1 base to trimming and J lost 3 bases; unmatched junction nucleotides: 11. The length of the CDR3 is 19 residues. Germline V lookup: CDR1 SEHNR, CDR2 FQNEAQ (reference sequence). In nucleotides, the CDR3 is TGTGCCAGCAGCTTAGACCCCCGATGGACTAGCGGGAGGAACTACGAGCAGTACTTC. Translating it yields CASSLDPRWTSGRNYEQYF.

The V call is TRBV11-2, the J call TRBJ2-1; D may be TRBD1 (6 bases). V lost 6 bases and J 8 bases, leaving 23 bases between the germline ends. CDR3 size: 16 residues. Germline assignment: CDR1 SGHAT and CDR2 FQNNGV. This CDR3 is CASSLMSRWGRDEQFF. CDR3 in DNA: TGTGCCAGCAGTTTGATGTCCAGGTGGGGGCGGGATGAGCAGTTCTTC.

This chain uses TRBV7-9 with TRBJ2-3, with 10 bases lining up with TRBD2. CDR3 length: 16 amino acids. Germline V CDR1 and CDR2: SEHNR, FQNEAQ (reference sequence). V lost 3 bases and J lost 2; bases outside the gene matches: 5. CDR3 in DNA: TGTGCCAGCAGCTTCGGACTAGCGGAGCCCACAGATACGCAGTATTTT. Translating it yields CASSFGLAEPTDTQYF.

The V gene is TRBV5-1, the J gene TRBJ2-5; D remains ambiguous. CDR1 and CDR2 (germline): SGHRS, YFSETQ. This CDR3 comprises 12 residues. Trimming cost V 0 bases and J 5 bases, with 5 bases left between them. CDR3 region: CASSLAAETQYF. Written as DNA, the CDR3 is TGCGCCAGCAGCTTGGCCGCGGAGACCCAGTACTTC.

V and J are TRBV5-1 and TRBJ2-2; 7 positions match TRBD1. This CDR3 comprises 15 residues. V lost 0 bases, J lost 7 bases, and 6 bases stayed unmatched. Germline CDR1 is SGHRS and CDR2 is YFSETQ. The CDR3 sequence is CASSLVDRASGELFF. DNA for the CDR3: TGCGCCAGCAGCTTGGTCGACAGGGCAAGCGGGGAGCTGTTTTTT.

The J gene is TRBJ2-7, the V gene TRBV28, with D maybe TRBD2 (6 bases). The CDR3 totals 13 residues. The germline CDR1 and CDR2 sequences are MDHEN and SYDVKM. Trimming removed 5 bases at V and 3 bases at J, with 11 bases between. CDR3 in amino acids: CASSRVGSYEQYF. In nucleotides, the CDR3 is TGTGCCAGCAGTCGGGTCGGGAGCTACGAGCAGTACTTC. The variable domain in full, completed from reference TRBV28 and TRBJ2-7, reads DVKVTQSSRYLVKRTGEKVFLECVQDMDHENMFWYRQDPGLGLRLIYFSYDVKMKEKGDIPEGYSVSREKKERFSLILESASTNQTSMYLCASSRVGSYEQYFGPGTRLTVT.

The chain is built from TRBV4-2 and TRBJ2-2; TRBD2 is a possible D gene (6 bases). Germline V gives CDR1 LGHNA, CDR2 YNFKEQ. Trimming stripped 4 bases from V and 7 bases from J, with 16 bases between. The CDR3 contains 15 residues. The CDR3 region has the DNA TGTGCCAGCAGCCGGGACGGGGGAGAATTCGGGGAGCTGTTTTTT. Its protein is CASSRDGGEFGELFF.

CDR3 sequence (DNA): TGTGCCAGCAGCTTAACCGACAGAAACTCCTACGAGCAGTACTTC. As protein: CASSLTDRNSYEQYF. The genes are TRBV13 and TRBJ2-7; TRBD1 might be the D (5 bases). This CDR3 has 15 amino acids. V lost 2 bases to trimming and J lost 0 bases, with 11 bases between them. Germline CDR1 and CDR2: PRHDT and FYEKMQ (reference sequence).

This chain joins TRBV5-1 and TRBJ2-7, with no clear D. Germline CDR1 SGHRS, CDR2 YFSETQ. The CDR3 sequence is 14 residues long. Trimming removed 0 bases at V and 5 bases at J, with 12 bases between. CDR3 region: CASSLGHVADEQYF. CDR3 sequence (DNA): TGCGCCAGCAGCTTGGGGCACGTTGCCGACGAGCAGTACTTC.

The CDR3 sequence is CASSFGGQGRPQHF. The CDR3 nucleotides read TGTGCCAGCAGTTTTGGGGGACAGGGGAGGCCCCAGCATTTT. The chain carries TRBV28 and TRBJ1-5; 10 bases align to TRBD1. The CDR3 is made up of 14 amino acids. CDR1 and CDR2 from the germline V gene are MDHEN and SYDVKM. J lost 9 bases, V lost 3 bases, and 5 bases had no gene match.

CDR3 protein: CASRAGTTIEKLFF. The DNA for the CDR3 is TGTGCCAGCAGGGCCGGGACTACGATTGAAAAACTGTTTTTT. V usage is TRBV2 and J usage is TRBJ1-4; D may be TRBD1 (5 bases). V shed 6 bases and J shed 7 bases, with 15 bases lying between them. Germline-derived CDR1 and CDR2 are SNHLY and FYNNEI. The CDR3 is 14 amino acids.

This clone was seen a single time. This sequence joins TRBV11-2 and TRBJ2-7; the D gene is possibly TRBD1 (5 bases). The length of the CDR3 is 13 residues. The germline V gene encodes CDR1 SGHAT and CDR2 FQNNGV. V was trimmed by 5 bases and J by 3 bases, leaving 11 bases between them. CDR3 in amino acids: CASSPTAYYEQYF. CDR3 DNA: TGTGCCAGCAGCCCGACAGCATACTACGAGCAGTACTTC.

The chain links TRBV30 to TRBJ1-5; the match to TRBD1 covers 9 bases. Germline loops: CDR1 GTSNPN, CDR2 SVGIG (reference sequence). V dropped 0 bases and J dropped 1; count of bases not matched to a gene: 13. The length of the CDR3 is 19 residues. This CDR3 is CAWSVSLGQGPLSNQPQHF. CDR3 DNA: TGTGCCTGGAGTGTAAGTTTAGGACAGGGGCCCCTCAGCAATCAGCCCCAGCATTTT.

The chain is built from TRBV7-2 and TRBJ2-7; 10 positions match TRBD2. The CDR3 runs to 16 residues. Germline V lookup: CDR1 SGHTA, CDR2 FQGNSA. V trimming: 5 bases; J trimming: 0 bases; junction bases outside the gene matches: 7. The CDR3 region is CASSPRTSGGSYEQYF. CDR3 in DNA: TGTGCCAGCAGCCCAAGGACTAGCGGAGGCTCCTACGAGCAGTACTTC.

This rearrangement joins TRBV30 to TRBJ2-3; D remains ambiguous. Germline V lookup: CDR1 GTSNPN, CDR2 SVGIG (reference sequence). The CDR3 runs to 13 residues. CDR3 amino acids: CAWGPLPGDTQYF. The CDR3 DNA reads TGTGCTTGGGGTCCATTACCGGGAGATACGCAGTATTTT.

The chain combines TRBV11-2 with TRBJ2-3; the match to TRBD2 covers 12 bases. The germline CDR1 and CDR2 sequences are SGHAT and FQNNGV. J gave up 0 bases and V 5 bases, and 3 bases lay outside the gene matches. The CDR3 is 16 residues long. CDR3 in DNA: TGTGCCAGCAGCCGACTAGCGGGAGTCAGCACAGATACGCAGTATTTT. This codes for CASSRLAGVSTDTQYF.

The chain has TRBV21-1 and TRBJ1-5; the table assigns TRBD1, which was not confirmed against the DNA. TRBV21-1 is given as a pseudogene. CDR3 length equals 18 residues. CDR3 amino acids: CASSMRTGFKPSNQPQHF. CDR3 coding DNA: TGTGCCAGCAGCATGAGGACAGGATTCAAACCTAGCAATCAGCCCCAGCATTTT.

The rearrangement links TRBV4-1 to TRBJ1-1; 7 nucleotides line up with TRBD1. Per germline, CDR1 MGHRA and CDR2 YSYEKL. Trimming removed 4 bases from V and 4 bases from J; junction bases left unmatched: 12. The CDR3 runs 16 residues. The CDR3 region has the DNA TGCGCCAGCAGCCGCCCCAACAGGGGCGTAAGCACTGAAGCTTTCTTT. It specifies CASSRPNRGVSTEAFF.

V gene TRBV10-3 combines with J gene TRBJ2-5; 11 positions agree with TRBD2. The J call is in doubt because the DNA end fits TRBJ2-7 better. CDR1 ENHRY and CDR2 SYGVKD come from the germline V gene. The CDR3 totals 14 residues. The CDR3 DNA reads TGTGCCATCAGACTAGCGGGGGATTCCTACGAGCAGTACTTC. As protein: CAIRLAGDSYEQYF.

CDR3 residues: CASSLGDSYEQYF. The CDR3, as DNA: TGTGCCAGCTCACTCGGGGACAGCTACGAGCAGTACTTC. The V gene is TRBV18, the J gene TRBJ2-7; 7 nucleotides match TRBD1. CDR1 is KGHSH, CDR2 LQKENI, per germline. V shed 4 bases, J shed 3 bases, and the junction held 3 bases outside the gene matches. The CDR3 length is 13 residues. Combining the CDR3 with reference TRBV18 and TRBJ2-7 gives the whole variable domain NAGVMQNPRHLVRRRGQEARLRCSPMKGHSHVYWYRQLPEEGLKFMVYLQKENIIDESGMPKERFSAEFPKEGPSILRIQQVVRGDSAAYFCASSLGDSYEQYFGPGTRLTVT.

This clone was found once. The chain employs TRBV19 and TRBJ2-7, with D possibly TRBD2 on 6 matching bases. Trimming removed 1 base from V and 2 bases from J, with 12 bases in between. The CDR3 loop spans 15 amino acids. Germline CDR1 is LNHDA and CDR2 is SQIVND (reference sequence). The CDR3 bases are TGTGCCAGTAGTATAGTCGGGAGCGCCACCTACGAGCAGTACTTC. Its protein product is CASSIVGSATYEQYF.